Detailed here is one T cell receptor (beta chain). Antigen: not known. A much larger clone lies one base from this, so it may be a read error. Germline assignment: CDR1 MNHEY and CDR2 SVGAGI. V was trimmed by 2 bases and J by 2 bases, leaving 10 bases between them. The CDR3 loop spans 14 amino acids. A modified ARM-PCR protocol with three rounds of nested PCR amplified TCRbeta. TCRdb reprocessed the multiplex PCR reads with MiXCR, giving one entry per CDR3 protein. The sample has about 110,000 distinct CDR3 sequences, about 87% seen once; the top ten hold 20% to 25%. These data originate in a study of tumor and adjacent non-tumor tissue in lung cancer. Study background: Samples averaged roughly 4.2 million productive TCRbeta reads each.

This sample's RNA came from whole unsorted tissue. Overall study findings and caveats: Tumor tissue had significantly higher TCR diversity than normal lung. Top 100 clones took a larger repertoire share in normal lung.

The specimen sequenced was lung tumor tissue. V and J are TRBV6-5 and TRBJ2-7, with D perhaps being TRBD1 or TRBD2 (5 bases each). The sequence was obtained from a man aged 65-85 years with non-small cell lung cancer. CDR3 sequence reads: CASSYTGRAYEQYF. The CDR3 region has the DNA TGTGCCAGCAGTTACACGGGACGGGCCTACGAGCAGTACTTC.